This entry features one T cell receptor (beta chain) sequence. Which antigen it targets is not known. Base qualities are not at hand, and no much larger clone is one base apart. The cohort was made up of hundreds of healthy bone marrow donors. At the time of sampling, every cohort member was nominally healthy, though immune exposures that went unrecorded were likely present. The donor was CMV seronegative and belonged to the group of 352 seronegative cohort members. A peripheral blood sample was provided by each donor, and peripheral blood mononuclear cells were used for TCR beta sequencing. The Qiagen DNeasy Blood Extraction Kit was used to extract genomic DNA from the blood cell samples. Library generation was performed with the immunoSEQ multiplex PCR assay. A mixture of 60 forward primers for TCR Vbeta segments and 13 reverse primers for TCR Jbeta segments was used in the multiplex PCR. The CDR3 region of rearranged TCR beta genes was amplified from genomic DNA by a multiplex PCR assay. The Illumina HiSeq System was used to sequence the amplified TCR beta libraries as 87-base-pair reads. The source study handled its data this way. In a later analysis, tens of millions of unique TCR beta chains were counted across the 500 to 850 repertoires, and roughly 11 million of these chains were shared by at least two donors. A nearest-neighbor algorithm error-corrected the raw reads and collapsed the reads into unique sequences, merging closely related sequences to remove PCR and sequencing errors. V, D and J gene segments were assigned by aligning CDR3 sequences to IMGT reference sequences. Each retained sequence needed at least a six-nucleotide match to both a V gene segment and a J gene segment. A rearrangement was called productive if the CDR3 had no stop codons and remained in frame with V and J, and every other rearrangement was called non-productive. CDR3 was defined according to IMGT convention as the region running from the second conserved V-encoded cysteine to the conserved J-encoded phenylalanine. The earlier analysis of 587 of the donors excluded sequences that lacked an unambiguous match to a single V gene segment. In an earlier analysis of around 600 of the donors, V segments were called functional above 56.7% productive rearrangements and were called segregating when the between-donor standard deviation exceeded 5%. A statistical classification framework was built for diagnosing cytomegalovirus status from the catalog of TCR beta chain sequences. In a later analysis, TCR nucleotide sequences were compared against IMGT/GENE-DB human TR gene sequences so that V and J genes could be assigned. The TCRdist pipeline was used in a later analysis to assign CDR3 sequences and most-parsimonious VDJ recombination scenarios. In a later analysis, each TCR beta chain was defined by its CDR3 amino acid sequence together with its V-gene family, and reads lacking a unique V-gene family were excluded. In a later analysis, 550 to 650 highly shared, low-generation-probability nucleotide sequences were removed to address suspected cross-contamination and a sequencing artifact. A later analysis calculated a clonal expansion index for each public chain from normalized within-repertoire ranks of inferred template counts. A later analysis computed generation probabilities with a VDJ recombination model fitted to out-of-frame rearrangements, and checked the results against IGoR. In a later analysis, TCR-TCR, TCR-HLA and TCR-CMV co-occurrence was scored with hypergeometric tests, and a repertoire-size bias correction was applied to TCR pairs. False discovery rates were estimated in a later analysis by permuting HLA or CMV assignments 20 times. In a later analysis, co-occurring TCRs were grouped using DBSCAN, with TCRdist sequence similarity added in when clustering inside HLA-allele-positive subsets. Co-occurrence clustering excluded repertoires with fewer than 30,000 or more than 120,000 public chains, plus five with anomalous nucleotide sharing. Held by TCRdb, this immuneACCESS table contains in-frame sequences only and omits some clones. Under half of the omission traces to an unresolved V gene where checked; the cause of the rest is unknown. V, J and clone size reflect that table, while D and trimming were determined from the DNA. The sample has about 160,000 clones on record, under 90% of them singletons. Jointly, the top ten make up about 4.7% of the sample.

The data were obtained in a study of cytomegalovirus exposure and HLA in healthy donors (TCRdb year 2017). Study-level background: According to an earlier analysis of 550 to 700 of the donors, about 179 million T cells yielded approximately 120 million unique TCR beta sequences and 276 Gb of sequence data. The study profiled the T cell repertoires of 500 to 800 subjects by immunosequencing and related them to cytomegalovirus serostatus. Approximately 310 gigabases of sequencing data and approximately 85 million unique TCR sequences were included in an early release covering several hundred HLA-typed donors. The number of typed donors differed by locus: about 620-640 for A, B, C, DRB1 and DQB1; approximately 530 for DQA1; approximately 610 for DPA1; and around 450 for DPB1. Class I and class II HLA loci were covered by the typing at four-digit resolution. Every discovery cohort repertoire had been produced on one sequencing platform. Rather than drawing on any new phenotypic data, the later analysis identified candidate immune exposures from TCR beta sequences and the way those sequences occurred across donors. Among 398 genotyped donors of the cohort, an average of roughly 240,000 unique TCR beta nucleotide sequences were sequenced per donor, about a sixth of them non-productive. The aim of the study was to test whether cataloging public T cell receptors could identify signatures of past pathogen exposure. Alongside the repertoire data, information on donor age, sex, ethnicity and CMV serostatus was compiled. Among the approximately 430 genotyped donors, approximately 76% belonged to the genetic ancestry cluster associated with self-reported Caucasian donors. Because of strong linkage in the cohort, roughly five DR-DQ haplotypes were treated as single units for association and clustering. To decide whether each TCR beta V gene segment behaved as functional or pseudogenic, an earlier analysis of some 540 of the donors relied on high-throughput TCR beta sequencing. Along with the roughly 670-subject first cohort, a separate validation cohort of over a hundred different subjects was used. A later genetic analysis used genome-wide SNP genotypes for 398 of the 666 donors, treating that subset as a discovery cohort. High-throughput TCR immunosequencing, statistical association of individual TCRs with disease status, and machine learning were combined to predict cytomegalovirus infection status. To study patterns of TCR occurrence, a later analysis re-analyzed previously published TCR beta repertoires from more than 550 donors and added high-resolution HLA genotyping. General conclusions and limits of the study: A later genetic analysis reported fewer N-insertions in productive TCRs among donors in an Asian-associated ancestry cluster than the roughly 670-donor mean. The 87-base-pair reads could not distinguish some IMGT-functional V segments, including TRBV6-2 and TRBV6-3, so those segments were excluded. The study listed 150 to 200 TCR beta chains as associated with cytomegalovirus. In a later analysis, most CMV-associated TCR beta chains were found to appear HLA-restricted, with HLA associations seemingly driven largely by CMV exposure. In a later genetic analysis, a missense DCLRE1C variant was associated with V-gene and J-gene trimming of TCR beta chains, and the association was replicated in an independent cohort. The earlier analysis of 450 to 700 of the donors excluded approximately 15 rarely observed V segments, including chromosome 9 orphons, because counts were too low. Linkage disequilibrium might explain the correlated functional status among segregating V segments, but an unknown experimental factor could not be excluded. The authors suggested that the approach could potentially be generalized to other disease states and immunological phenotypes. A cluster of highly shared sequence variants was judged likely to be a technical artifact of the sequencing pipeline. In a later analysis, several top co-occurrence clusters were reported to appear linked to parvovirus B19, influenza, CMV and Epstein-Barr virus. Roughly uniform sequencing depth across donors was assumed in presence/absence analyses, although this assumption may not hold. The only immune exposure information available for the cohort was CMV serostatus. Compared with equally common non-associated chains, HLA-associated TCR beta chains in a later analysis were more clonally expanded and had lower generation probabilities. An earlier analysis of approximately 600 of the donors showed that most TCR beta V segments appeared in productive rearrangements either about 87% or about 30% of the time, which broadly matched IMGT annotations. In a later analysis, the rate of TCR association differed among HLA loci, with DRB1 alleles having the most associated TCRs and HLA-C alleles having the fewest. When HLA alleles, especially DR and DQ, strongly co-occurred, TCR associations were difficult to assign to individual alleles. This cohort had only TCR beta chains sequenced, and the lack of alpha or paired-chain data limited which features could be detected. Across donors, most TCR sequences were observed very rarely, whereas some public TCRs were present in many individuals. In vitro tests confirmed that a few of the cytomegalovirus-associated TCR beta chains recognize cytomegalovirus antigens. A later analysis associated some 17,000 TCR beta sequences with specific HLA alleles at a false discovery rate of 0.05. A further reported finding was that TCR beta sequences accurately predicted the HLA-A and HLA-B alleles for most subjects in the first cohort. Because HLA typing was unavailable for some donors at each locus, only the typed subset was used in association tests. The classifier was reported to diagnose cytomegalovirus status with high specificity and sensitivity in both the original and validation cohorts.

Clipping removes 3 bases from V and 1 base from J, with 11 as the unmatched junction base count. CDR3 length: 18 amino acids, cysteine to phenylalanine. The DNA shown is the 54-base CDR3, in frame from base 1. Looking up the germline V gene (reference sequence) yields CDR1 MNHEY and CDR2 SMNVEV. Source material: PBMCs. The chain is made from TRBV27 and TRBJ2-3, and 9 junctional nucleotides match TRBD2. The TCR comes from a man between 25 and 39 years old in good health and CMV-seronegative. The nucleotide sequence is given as TGTGCCAGCAGTTTTTTGACTAGCGGCTCTTCCGGCACAGATACGCAGTATTTT. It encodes CASSFLTSGSSGTDTQYF.